This T cell receptor (beta chain) was observed in a study of OX40 agonist ivuxolimab in advanced cancers. Study as a whole: Patients received the agonistic anti-OX40 (CD134) antibody ivuxolimab. Partial responses were seen in three patients, one with hepatocellular carcinoma and two with cutaneous melanoma. General study points: Relative to CD4+, CD8+ T cells held more expanded clones on average.

The CDR3 extends over 12 amino acids. The ends were cut back, 9 bases at V and 3 bases at J, with 9 bases in the middle. Germline V gene data show CDR1 as MDHEN and CDR2 as SYDVKM. Data came from immunoSEQ multiplex PCR; TCRdb stores just in-frame clones and leaves some out. Of around 60,000 clones in the sample, 80% to 90% are singletons; the top ten hold 1.5% to 2.5%. In regard to this clone: Its target is unknown.

The sequence came from an adult with an advanced solid tumor such as melanoma, head and neck, liver or kidney cancer. The sequencing here drew on CD4+ or CD8+ T cells sorted from blood, taken in a trial of the OX40 agonist ivuxolimab. The V call is TRBV28, the J call TRBJ2-1; D gene unclear. CDR3 residues: CASQSGYNEQFF. CDR3 coding DNA: TGTGCCAGTCAAAGTGGCTACAATGAGCAGTTCTTC.